This T cell receptor (beta chain) comes out of a study of blood T cell repertoires in COVID-19. The study assigned cohorts using participant-reported clinical history. Cohort 3 recovered donors had two negative PCRs, clearance, or symptom resolution. Clones were read by immunoSEQ multiplex PCR, and TCRdb kept only the in-frame ones, dropping some. The sample records about 300,000 clones, over 75% being singletons. V gave up 5 bases and J gave up 4 bases, with 9 bases separating them. The CDR3 runs 13 residues. The sequence was collected from a woman between 18 and 29 years old who had recovered from COVID-19. The gene calls are TRBV12-3 or TRBV12-4 and TRBJ2-1; D gene uncertain. Sequencing was done on a sample of PBMCs or T cells enriched from blood (not recorded which). This chain's CDR3 is CASSQARYNEQFF. CDR3 bases: TGTGCCAGCAGTCAAGCGAGGTACAATGAGCAGTTCTTC.